The 21 T cell receptor beta chains listed next were all sequenced from one sample in a study of prognosis after radiotherapy for stage I lung cancer. From genomic DNA, two-round multiplex PCR was used to amplify TCR beta CDR3. The use of primers specific to each TRBV and TRBJ gene characterized first-round PCR. TCRdb reprocessed the multiplex PCR reads with MiXCR, giving one entry per CDR3 protein. Counted here are about 16,000 distinct CDR3 sequences, over 40% occurring once; the ten biggest clones make up under 40%. The starting material was PBMCs, obtained before or after stereotactic body radiation therapy (not recorded which). The receptors derive from a donor aged 50 or older with non-small cell lung cancer.

CDR3 nucleotides: TGTGCCAGCAGTTGGGGACTAGCGGGTCTCAACACCGGGGAGCTGTTTTTT. As protein: CASSWGLAGLNTGELFF. The rearrangement joins TRBV6-2 or TRBV6-3 to TRBJ2-2; TRBD2 agrees at 12 bases. Germline V lookup: CDR1 MNHEY, CDR2 SVGEGT. J lost 2 bases, V lost 4 bases, and 5 bases had no gene match. The CDR3 runs to 17 residues.

With regard to this clonotype: This may stem from a read error, because a much larger clone lies one nucleotide away. J is TRBJ2-5 and V is TRBV6-2 or TRBV6-3, with D possibly TRBD1 on 6 matching bases. This CDR3 contains 15 residues. Germline CDR1 MNHEY, CDR2 SVGEGT. The CDR3 sequence: CAISFKPGQGETQYF. In DNA, the CDR3 is TGTGCCATCAGTTTCAAACCGGGACAAGGAGAGACCCAGTACTTC.

This clonotype was observed at least ten times. The rearrangement links TRBV19 to TRBJ2-2, with a weak D call TRBD1 (6 bases). CDR1 is LNHDA and CDR2 is SQIVND in the germline V gene (reference sequence). V lost 4 bases and J lost 4, with 13 bases in between. This CDR3 is built from 15 residues. The CDR3 region is CASSKGSRGTGELFF. Here the CDR3 DNA reads TGTGCCAGTAGTAAGGGTAGCAGGGGCACCGGGGAGCTGTTTTTT.

This clonotype was seen a single time. The rearrangement links TRBV28 to TRBJ2-3; D ambiguous. Trimming took off 2 bases at V and 1 base at J, with 7 bases between the two ends. The CDR3 covers 14 residues. CDR1 and CDR2 from the germline V gene are MDHEN and SYDVKM. The CDR3 reads CASSLPSGTDTQYF. In DNA, the CDR3 is TGTGCCAGCAGTTTACCCTCCGGCACAGATACGCAGTATTTT. Supplemented by reference TRBV28 and TRBJ2-3, the full variable domain reads DVKVTQSSRYLVKRTGEKVFLECVQDMDHENMFWYRQDPGLGLRLIYFSYDVKMKEKGDIPEGYSVSREKKERFSLILESASTNQTSMYLCASSLPSGTDTQYFGPGTRLTVL.

This sequence joins TRBV20-1 and TRBJ1-5; D may be TRBD1 (6 bases). This CDR3 region has 16 residues. The germline V and J ends were trimmed by 0 bases and 0 bases, with 12 bases remaining between them. Germline lookup yields CDR1 DFQATT and CDR2 SNEGSKA (reference sequence). CDR3 bases: TGCAGTGCTAGAGATACCAGGGGCTCTAGCAATCAGCCCCAGCATTTT. This gives the protein CSARDTRGSSNQPQHF.

This sequence joins TRBV9 and TRBJ2-1; the D call may be TRBD1 or TRBD2 (5 bases each). The CDR3 consists of 15 residues. Germline values: CDR1 SGDLS, CDR2 YYNGEE. V was shortened by 0 bases and J by 6 bases, with 13 bases between the two germline ends. The chain's CDR3 is CASSVGGGQVNEQFF. The DNA of the CDR3 is TGTGCCAGCAGCGTAGGGGGCGGGCAGGTCAATGAGCAGTTCTTC.

The J gene is TRBJ2-7, the V gene TRBV20-1; TRBD2 matches 9 bases. This CDR3 region has 15 residues. The J segment lost 3 bases and the V segment lost 1 base, leaving 7 bases of the junction unmatched. Per the germline V gene, CDR1 is DFQATT and CDR2 is SNEGSKA (reference sequence). CDR3 in amino acids: CSARVGLAGFYEQYF. CDR3 DNA sequence: TGCAGTGCTAGAGTAGGGCTAGCGGGATTCTACGAGCAGTACTTC.

At least ten counts were recorded for this clonotype. The genes are TRBV11-2 and TRBJ1-1, with 7 bases identical to TRBD1. The CDR3 consists of 14 residues. The germline gives CDR1 SGHAT, CDR2 FQNNGV. V trimming: 4 bases; J trimming: 2 bases; junction bases outside the gene matches: 4. This chain's CDR3 is CASSSGQQNTEAFF. The CDR3 bases are TGTGCCAGCAGCTCGGGACAGCAAAACACTGAAGCTTTCTTT.

In its sample, this clonotype was seen many times. This chain joins TRBV5-1 and TRBJ2-1, with 10 bases that match TRBD2. V was pared by 4 bases and J by 9 bases, with 10 bases of the junction left unmatched. CDR3 size: 15 residues. The germline CDR1 and CDR2 sequences are SGHRS and YFSETQ. The CDR3 region is CASSPRSGGEGEQFF. Here the CDR3 DNA reads TGCGCCAGCAGCCCCCGGAGCGGGGGGGAGGGTGAGCAGTTCTTC. Together with reference TRBV5-1 and TRBJ2-1, the CDR3 gives the full variable domain: KAGVTQTPRYLIKTRGQQVTLSCSPISGHRSVSWYQQTPGQGLQFLFEYFSETQRNKGNFPGRFSGRQFSNSRSEMNVSTLELGDSALYLCASSPRSGGEGEQFFGPGTRLTVL.

This chain joins TRBV20-1 and TRBJ2-7, with D perhaps matching TRBD1 or TRBD2 (5 bases each). Germline assignment: CDR1 DFQATT and CDR2 SNEGSKA (reference sequence). The CDR3 loop spans 13 amino acids. Trimming stripped 6 bases from V and 2 bases from J, with 14 bases between. Here the CDR3 reads CSAVARDPYEQYF. CDR3 bases: TGCAGTGCGGTCGCCCGGGACCCCTACGAGCAGTACTTC.

The chain couples TRBV6-2 or TRBV6-3 to TRBJ1-2, with 7 bases aligning to TRBD1. Germline CDR1 reads MNHEY; CDR2 reads SVGEGT. The V segment lost 0 bases and the J segment 8 bases; nucleotides outside the gene matches: 9. The CDR3 loop spans 15 amino acids. CDR3: CASSYSTGTVGGYTF. CDR3 coding DNA: TGTGCCAGCAGTTACTCGACCGGGACAGTCGGCGGCTACACCTTC.

J is TRBJ2-1 and V is TRBV6-2 or TRBV6-3; D is unresolved. Germline assignment: CDR1 MNHEY and CDR2 SVGEGT. V gave up 7 bases and J gave up 8 bases, with 6 bases separating them. CDR3 length equals 10 residues. The CDR3, as DNA: TGTGCCAGCAACCGCCATGAGCAGTTCTTC. Residues: CASNRHEQFF.

This clonotype was picked up many times. The CDR3 nucleotides read TGCAGTGCTAGAGGGGGGCGCGTGAGCAATCAGCCCCAGCATTTT. Translated: CSARGGRVSNQPQHF. The chain recombines TRBV20-1 with TRBJ1-5; D is perhaps TRBD1 (6 bases). V was cut by 1 base and J by 1 base, with 11 bases left in between. The CDR3 covers 15 residues. The germline V gene has CDR1 DFQATT and CDR2 SNEGSKA (reference sequence).

Comments on this clonotype: A far bigger clonotype differs at one base, so this is likely a read error. The rearrangement links TRBV6-4 to TRBJ2-7, with D tentatively TRBD1 or TRBD2 (5 bases each). The CDR3 is made up of 13 amino acids. Germline CDR1 is MRHNA and CDR2 is SNTAGT. V was trimmed by 5 bases and J by 3 bases, leaving 11 bases between them. CDR3 residues: CASSRGYYYEQYF. CDR3 DNA sequence: TGTGCCAGCAGTCGGGGCTACTACTACGAGCAGTACTTC.

Concerning this clonotype itself: This clone may be a read error of a much larger clone one base away. The V call is TRBV12-5, the J call TRBJ1-1, with D possibly matching TRBD1 (5 bases). The CDR3 extends over 12 amino acids. The V gene's germline CDR1 is LGHNT and CDR2 FRNRAP. Written as DNA, the CDR3 is TGTGTTAGTGGTTTGGGGCAGGGTATGGTTTTCTTT. This codes for CVSGLGQGMVFF.

There are many counts of this clonotype. The chain recombines TRBV2 with TRBJ2-7, with D tentatively TRBD1 (6 bases). From germline, CDR1 is SNHLY and CDR2 FYNNEI. This CDR3 contains 14 residues. Deletions cut 5 bases from V and 2 bases from J, with 13 bases between. The CDR3 sequence: CASSSGTLPYEQYF. Written as DNA, the CDR3 is TGTGCCAGCAGTTCCGGGACACTTCCCTACGAGCAGTACTTC.

This clonotype was counted at least ten times. V usage is TRBV6-2 or TRBV6-3 and J usage is TRBJ1-1; D gene uncertain. CDR3 size: 13 residues. The V gene lost 4 bases and the J gene lost 6 bases, with 12 bases spanning the gap. From germline, CDR1 is MNHEY and CDR2 SVGEGT. The chain's CDR3 is CASSSPGSPEAFF. For the CDR3, the DNA is TGTGCCAGCAGTTCCCCGGGGTCCCCTGAAGCTTTCTTT.

This clonotype was recorded many times. CDR3 sequence reads: CASSAYVGQGAYGYTF. CDR3 in DNA: TGTGCCAGCAGTGCATACGTAGGACAGGGAGCCTATGGCTACACCTTC. The V and J genes are TRBV2 and TRBJ1-2, with 8 bases that match TRBD1. Per the germline V gene, CDR1 is SNHLY and CDR2 is FYNNEI. The CDR3 covers 16 residues. The V segment lost 4 bases and the J segment 4 bases; nucleotides outside the gene matches: 11.

This clonotype came up many times. This chain connects TRBV12-3 or TRBV12-4 to TRBJ2-5, with TRBD1 identical over 7 bases. J lost 1 base, V lost 1 base, and 0 bases had no gene match. There are 14 residues in the CDR3. The chain's CDR3 is CASSLGQGQETQYF. CDR3 nucleotides: TGTGCCAGCAGTTTAGGACAGGGCCAAGAGACCCAGTACTTC.

This clonotype was picked up one time. The J gene is TRBJ2-3, the V gene TRBV7-3; maybe TRBD1 (5 bases). Germline V gene data show CDR1 as SGHTA and CDR2 as FQGTGA. The CDR3 has 16 amino acids. V lost 2 bases, J lost 2 bases, and 14 bases lay in between. The CDR3 coding sequence is TGTGCCAGCAGCTTATATGGCAGGACATACACAGATACGCAGTATTTT. It encodes CASSLYGRTYTDTQYF.

This chain uses TRBV12-3 or TRBV12-4 with TRBJ2-2, with 7 bases aligning to TRBD1. V dropped 6 bases and J dropped 8; count of bases not matched to a gene: 12. This CDR3 contains 15 residues. DNA of the CDR3: TGTGCCAGCAGGGACGAGACAGGGTATTCTGGGGAGCTGTTTTTT. This encodes CASRDETGYSGELFF.